Listed below are T cell receptor beta chains from one sample, sequenced in a study of T cell responses to AZD1222 COVID-19 vaccine. Using immunoSEQ multiplex PCR, the repertoire was profiled, and TCRdb retains in-frame clones only, with some absent. The table records roughly 93,000 clones, roughly 90% of them present only once. Here the sequenced sample was peripheral blood, taken on day 0 of AZD1222 vaccination. Source of these receptors: an adult in good health. The CDR3 runs from the conserved cysteine through the conserved F or W. The D gene is left open where the match is weak. Rows give clone size only sometimes, using once, few, many, or a class for an expanded clone.

v_call	j_call	d_call	clone_size	cdr3_length	cdr3_aa	cdr3_nt
TRBV12-3/TRBV12-4	TRBJ2-1	NA	NA	13	CASRPRVVDEQFF	TGTGCCAGCAGACCCCGGGTCGTCGATGAGCAGTTCTTC
TRBV5-1	TRBJ2-2	NA	NA	15	CASSQGRANTGELFF	TGCGCCAGCAGCCAGGGCAGAGCGAACACCGGGGAGCTGTTTTTT
TRBV3-1/TRBV3-2	TRBJ1-2	TRBD1	NA	15	CASSQAPTGLHGYTF	TGTGCCAGCAGCCAAGCCCCGACAGGGCTCCATGGCTACACCTTC
TRBV5-1	TRBJ2-5	TRBD1	once	15	CASSFGTGPSETQYF	TGCGCCAGCAGCTTTGGGACAGGACCCTCGGAGACCCAGTACTTC
TRBV10-3	TRBJ2-1	TRBD2	NA	19	CAISEWTPERGSSYNEQFF	TGTGCCATCAGTGAGTGGACCCCTGAGCGGGGAAGCTCCTACAATGAGCAGTTCTTC
TRBV14	TRBJ1-2	NA	NA	15	CASSQDLGVSGGYTF	TGTGCCAGCAGCCAAGATCTGGGAGTCTCTGGTGGCTACACCTTC
TRBV27	TRBJ2-1	NA	NA	16	CASSLYARQSYNEQFF	TGTGCCAGCAGTTTATACGCTCGACAGTCCTACAATGAGCAGTTCTTC
TRBV7-3	TRBJ2-1	NA	NA	11	CASRSNNEQFF	TGTGCCAGCAGGTCCAACAATGAGCAGTTCTTC
TRBV18	TRBJ1-5	NA	NA	13	CASSAGPHQPQHF	TGTGCCAGCTCAGCCGGGCCCCATCAGCCCCAGCATTTT
TRBV27	TRBJ2-7	NA	NA	15	CASRGGPARAGEQYF	TGTGCCAGCAGAGGTGGGCCGGCCAGGGCGGGGGAGCAGTACTTC
TRBV30	TRBJ2-7	NA	NA	15	CAWSVWAAMGHEQYF	TGTGCCTGGAGTGTATGGGCAGCAATGGGCCACGAGCAGTACTTC
TRBV4-2	TRBJ2-3	TRBD2	NA	16	CASSPSASGRTDTQYF	TGTGCCAGCAGCCCGAGTGCTAGCGGGAGAACAGATACGCAGTATTTT
TRBV4-2	TRBJ1-4	NA	NA	15	CASSQQAGINEKLFF	TGTGCCAGCAGCCAGCAAGCAGGGATTAATGAAAAACTGTTTTTT
TRBV5-1	TRBJ2-3	NA	NA	12	CASSRPEDTQYF	TGCGCCAGCAGCCGACCCGAAGATACGCAGTATTTT
TRBV19	TRBJ1-5	TRBD1	once	15	CASSMKGADNQPQHF	TGTGCCAGTAGTATGAAGGGGGCTGACAATCAGCCCCAGCATTTT
TRBV7-2	TRBJ2-2	NA	NA	17	CASSLVPLGLRPGELFF	TGTGCCAGCAGCTTAGTCCCACTCGGGCTGAGGCCCGGGGAGCTGTTTTTT
TRBV10-1	TRBJ2-5	TRBD1	NA	15	CASSVRDRDCGTQYF	TGCGCCAGCAGTGTTAGGGACAGGGATTGCGGGACCCAGTACTTC
TRBV5-1	TRBJ2-3	TRBD2	NA	17	CASSLTPRTGGRDTQYF	TGCGCCAGCAGTTTGACCCCGAGAACGGGAGGGAGAGATACGCAGTATTTT
TRBV28	TRBJ1-1	NA	NA	15	CASILQGRKNTEAFF	TGTGCCAGCATTTTACAAGGCAGGAAGAACACTGAAGCTTTCTTT
TRBV5-1	TRBJ2-7	TRBD2	NA	17	CASSLVGVAGLSYEQYF	TGCGCCAGCAGCTTGGTGGGTGTAGCGGGCCTCTCCTACGAGCAGTACTTC
TRBV28	TRBJ2-3	NA	NA	14	CASRAGKSTDTQYF	TGTGCCAGCCGTGCGGGAAAGAGCACAGATACGCAGTATTTT
TRBV2	TRBJ2-1	TRBD1	NA	15	CASEGIQGAYNEQFF	TGTGCCAGCGAAGGGATACAGGGGGCCTACAATGAGCAGTTCTTC
TRBV7-3	TRBJ1-6	TRBD1	NA	15	CASSPGTGFNSPLHF	TGTGCCAGCAGCCCCGGGACAGGGTTTAATTCACCCCTCCACTTT
TRBV28	TRBJ1-2	NA	few	12	CASSLDGHGYTF	TGTGCCAGCAGTTTAGATGGCCATGGCTACACCTTC
TRBV7-2	TRBJ2-2	NA	NA	15	CASTARDLIGGELFF	TGTGCCAGCACCGCCCGGGACTTGATAGGCGGGGAGCTGTTTTTT
TRBV27	TRBJ1-1	NA	once	14	CASISRGGASEAFF	TGTGCCAGCATAAGCCGAGGAGGGGCATCTGAAGCTTTCTTT
TRBV7-9	TRBJ2-7	TRBD2	NA	13	CASRLNGGDEQYF	TGTGCCAGCAGACTGAACGGGGGGGACGAGCAGTACTTC
TRBV9	TRBJ2-2	TRBD2	NA	15	CASSRGLAGEPELFF	TGTGCCAGCAGCCGGGGACTAGCGGGTGAGCCGGAGCTGTTTTTT
TRBV5-6	TRBJ1-5	NA	NA	14	CASSLGLSNQPQHF	TGTGCCAGCAGCTTGGGACTAAGCAATCAGCCCCAGCATTTT
TRBV2	TRBJ1-4	NA	NA	14	CASSRGAVNEKLFF	TGTGCCAGCTCGCGGGGGGCGGTTAATGAAAAACTGTTTTTT
TRBV6-5	TRBJ2-7	NA	NA	14	CASSLLSGGYEQYF	TGTGCCAGCAGTCTTCTCTCAGGGGGGTACGAGCAGTACTTC
TRBV5-1	TRBJ2-7	NA	NA	13	CASSLEGTYEQYF	TGCGCCAGCAGCTTGGAAGGGACCTACGAGCAGTACTTC
TRBV16	TRBJ1-6	NA	NA	18	CASSPARSPRSYNSPLHF	TGTGCCAGCAGCCCCGCGAGGAGTCCCCGATCCTATAATTCACCCCTCCACTTT
TRBV7-8	TRBJ2-2	TRBD2	few	17	CASSLRGGSGRSGELFF	TGTGCCAGCAGCTTAAGAGGCGGTAGCGGGAGATCTGGGGAGCTGTTTTTT
TRBV10-3	TRBJ1-1	NA	NA	14	CAIRREGQNTEAFF	TGTGCCATCAGACGGGAGGGGCAGAACACTGAAGCTTTCTTT
TRBV28	TRBJ2-2	NA	once	16	CASSPAAGGMAGELFF	TGTGCCAGCAGTCCGGCCGCGGGCGGAATGGCCGGGGAGCTGTTTTTT
TRBV10-3	TRBJ1-2	NA	NA	12	CAILDRAWGYTF	TGTGCCATTTTGGACCGGGCTTGGGGCTACACCTTC
TRBV30	TRBJ1-2	NA	NA	13	CACNRPGGDGYTF	TGTGCCTGTAACAGGCCCGGGGGAGATGGCTACACCTTC
TRBV5-6	TRBJ2-7	TRBD1	NA	15	CASSMSGQGLHEQYF	TGTGCCAGCAGCATGAGCGGACAGGGGCTCCACGAGCAGTACTTC
TRBV28	TRBJ2-5	TRBD2	NA	16	CASSLVTSGREETQYF	TGTGCCAGCAGTTTAGTAACCAGCGGGAGAGAGGAGACCCAGTACTTC
TRBV4-1	TRBJ1-5	NA	NA	15	CASSPIENSNQPQHF	TGCGCCAGCAGCCCGATAGAAAATAGCAATCAGCCCCAGCATTTT
TRBV4-1	TRBJ1-4	NA	NA	14	CASLSVGDNEKLFF	TGCGCCAGTTTGTCAGTAGGGGACAATGAAAAACTGTTTTTT
TRBV5-6	TRBJ2-7	TRBD2	NA	19	CASTPRGLSTSGSLGEQYF	TGTGCCAGCACACCCAGGGGGCTGTCGACTAGCGGGAGTCTGGGCGAGCAGTACTTC
TRBV5-8	TRBJ2-7	TRBD1	NA	15	CASITSGTGGHEQYF	TGTGCCAGCATCACGTCCGGGACAGGGGGCCACGAGCAGTACTTC